This T cell receptor (beta chain) was identified in a study of cytomegalovirus exposure and HLA in healthy donors. After removal of 7 bases from V and 6 bases from J, the junction contained 11 bases not matched to a gene. Germline lookup yields CDR1 SQVTM and CDR2 ANQGSEA. The CDR3 consists of 14 residues. Worth noting for this clone: The antigen is undetermined.

Primers: 60 Vbeta forward and 13 Jbeta reverse. The method was immunoSEQ multiplex PCR; TCRdb's version includes in-frame clones alone and lacks a portion of them. The sample lists tens of thousands of clones; around 82% were seen once. Study observations and caveats: In an earlier analysis, in roughly 600 donors, most V segments appeared productive either ~90% or ~30% of the time.

This chain uses TRBV29-1 with TRBJ2-7; 11 bases match TRBD1. Sequencing used PBMCs. This receptor was identified in a woman in her late teens or twenties in good health and CMV-seropositive. The CDR3, as DNA: TGCAGCGCCTCGGGACAGGGGGATAGTAGCGAGCAGTACTTC. Amino acids: CSASGQGDSSEQYF.